Below, one T cell receptor beta chain is given with its context. The antigen it binds to is not known. Per-base qualities were not stored, and no clone one base away is much larger. The CDR3 regions of human TCRbeta chains were analyzed by immunosequencing. The authors' analysis ran thus. Repertoire TCRs were checked for matches against a reference library of SARS-CoV-2-specific TCRs that had been generated using the MIRA antigen-specificity platform. Breadth meant the fraction of unique TCRs that were SARS-CoV-2-associated, whereas depth meant the fraction of total T cells that were SARS-CoV-2-associated. Using the MIRA data, each spike-specific TCR was assigned both to the spike region to which the TCR was reactive and to a CD4 or CD8 class. Log10-transformed breadth and depth values were compared by one-way ANOVA with Sidak's multiple comparisons tests. The clones in this table, taken by TCRdb from immuneACCESS, are in-frame only. Not every clone is retained; where verified, under half of the shortfall comes from an unresolved V gene, and the cause of the rest is unknown. The DNA gave D and trimming, while V, J and clone size come from that table. This sample holds 34,000 or so clones; approximately 91% were observed only once. The ten largest clones add up to about 7% of the sample.

This sample was included in a study of T cell responses to AZD1222 COVID-19 vaccine (dated by TCRdb to about 2021). A note on the overall study: AZD1222 recipients given second doses at about 4 weeks or at about 12 weeks were pooled, since spike-specific TCR depth and breadth were not found to differ between the two schedules. Trial participants were enrolled by age into 18-55, 56-69 and 70-plus year subgroups, with roughly 160, 29 and 62 TCR-sequenced participants respectively. A total of 233 trial participants underwent TCR sequencing, of whom nearly 210 received two doses of AZD1222 and 26 received two doses of the MenACWY control vaccine.

This sample's time point label indicates: baseline before first vaccination. The vaccinee samples were drawn from two UK trials, COV001 and COV002, one of which was a single-blind randomized controlled phase 2/3 trial testing AZD1222 (ChAdOx1 nCoV-19) in healthy adults. For TCRbeta chain sequencing, PBMC samples were collected from trial participants at day 0 and at day 28 after the second dose. General study outcomes and caveats: CD4 TCRs associated with the vaccine covered the entire spike protein, and the dominant responses were in regions 160-218 and 743-854. Conclusions about previously exposed vaccinees are limited, since just five to seven AZD1222 recipients were seropositive for SARS-CoV-2 at baseline. In the small 56-69-year group, the increase in depth fell short of significance, most likely because of low power. Because no day 14 peak-response samples were available, repertoires were characterized only after the peak T cell response. Nearly half of unique spike-specific TCRs reportedly recognized epitopes outside regions mutated in the B.1.351 and B.1.1.7 variants. After two AZD1222 doses, both the breadth and the depth of spike-specific TCRs were significantly higher than at day 0 and than in MenACWY recipients. Participants were mostly white British, with more females than males. The authors suggested clonal diversity may have been underestimated.

The sequencing here drew on peripheral blood, taken on day 0 of AZD1222 vaccination. The sequence was collected from an adult in good health.

The DNA sequence follows: TGTGCCAGCAGCTTGGTAGGGATTGAAAAACTGTTTTTT. Its protein reads: CASSLVGIEKLFF. Recombination linked TRBV5-5 to TRBJ1-4; no D segment can be confidently identified. V is clipped by 0 bases and J by 7 bases, and the sequence between their germline boundaries is 7 bases long. CDR1 and CDR2, per the germline V gene (reference sequence), are SGHKS and YYEKEE. Spanning cysteine to phenylalanine, the CDR3 consists of 13 amino acids. Only the CDR3 DNA is retained, 39 bases long and in frame from the first base.